This T cell receptor beta chain came from a study of long-term antiretroviral therapy in people with HIV. V shed 0 bases, J shed 1 base, and the junction held 2 bases outside the gene matches. This CDR3 contains 15 residues. The germline V gene encodes CDR1 MGHRA and CDR2 YSYEKL. The count of this clone is one. Its specificity is unknown. Study-level findings and limits: Those clones which expanded before ART made up the dominant part of the repertoire at all time points.

The authors ran the immunoSEQ assay, v3.0, at survey level. A per-sample goal of roughly 40,000-50,000 T-cell genomes was targeted by sequencing. Assay: immunoSEQ multiplex PCR; the TCRdb copy retains only in-frame clones and omits some. The sample lists 25,000 to 30,000 clones, roughly 84% occurring once. Sample: unsorted PBMCs, taken 3 years after starting antiretroviral therapy. The receptor was derived from a man in his forties or fifties with HIV. The chain is built from TRBV4-1 and TRBJ2-7; the match to TRBD2 covers 8 bases. CDR3 in DNA: TGCGCCAGCAGCCAAGAAGAGCGGGAGTCCTACGAGCAGTACTTC. Residues: CASSQEERESYEQYF.